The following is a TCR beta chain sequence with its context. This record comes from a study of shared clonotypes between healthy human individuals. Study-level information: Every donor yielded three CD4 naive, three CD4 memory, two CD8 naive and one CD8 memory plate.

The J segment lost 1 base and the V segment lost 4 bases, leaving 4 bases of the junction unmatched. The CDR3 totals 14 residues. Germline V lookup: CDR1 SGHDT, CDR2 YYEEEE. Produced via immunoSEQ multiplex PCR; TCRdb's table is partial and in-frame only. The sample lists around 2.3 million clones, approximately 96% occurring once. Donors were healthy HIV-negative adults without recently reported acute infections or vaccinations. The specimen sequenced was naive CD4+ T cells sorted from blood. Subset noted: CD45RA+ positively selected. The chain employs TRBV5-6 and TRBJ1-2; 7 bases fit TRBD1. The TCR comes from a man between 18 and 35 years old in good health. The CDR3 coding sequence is TGTGCCAGCAGCCCGGGACAGATTAACTATGGCTACACCTTC. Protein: CASSPGQINYGYTF. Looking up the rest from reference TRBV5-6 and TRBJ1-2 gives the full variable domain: DAGVTQSPTHLIKTRGQQVTLRCSPKSGHDTVSWYQQALGQGPQFIFQYYEEEERQRGNFPDRFSGHQFPNYSSELNVNALLLGDSALYLCASSPGQINYGYTFGSGTRLTVV.